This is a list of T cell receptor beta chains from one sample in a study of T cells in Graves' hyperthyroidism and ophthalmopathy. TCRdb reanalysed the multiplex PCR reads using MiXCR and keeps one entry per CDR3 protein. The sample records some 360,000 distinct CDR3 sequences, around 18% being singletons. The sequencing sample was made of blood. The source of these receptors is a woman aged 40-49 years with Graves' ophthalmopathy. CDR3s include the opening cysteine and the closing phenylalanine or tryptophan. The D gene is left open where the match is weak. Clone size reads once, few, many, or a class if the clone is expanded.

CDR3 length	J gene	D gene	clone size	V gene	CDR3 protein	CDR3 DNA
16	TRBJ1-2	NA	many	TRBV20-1	CSARPPDQPRGGGYTF	TGCAGTGCTAGACCCCCGGACCAGCCAAGAGGAGGTGGCTACACCTTC
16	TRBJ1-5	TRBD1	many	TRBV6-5	CASSYSVQGAGQPQHF	TGTGCCAGCAGTTACTCGGTTCAGGGGGCAGGTCAGCCCCAGCATTTT
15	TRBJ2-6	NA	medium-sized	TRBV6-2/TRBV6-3	CASTQKASGANVLTF	TGTGCCAGCACCCAAAAGGCATCCGGGGCCAACGTCCTGACTTTC
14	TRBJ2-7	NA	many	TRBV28	CASSLPVGGYEQYF	TGTGCCAGCAGTTTACCTGTCGGGGGTTACGAGCAGTACTTC
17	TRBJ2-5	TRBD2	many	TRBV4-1	CASSQAGVDSQESTQYF	TGCGCCAGCAGCCAGGCGGGGGTAGACAGTCAAGAATCGACCCAGTACTTC
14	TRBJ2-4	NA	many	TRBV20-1	CSASTTGAKNIQYF	TGCAGTGCTAGTACGACAGGAGCCAAAAACATTCAGTACTTC
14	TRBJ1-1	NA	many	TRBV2	CASSGEGGNTEAFF	TGTGCCAGCAGTGGGGAGGGAGGGAACACTGAAGCTTTCTTT
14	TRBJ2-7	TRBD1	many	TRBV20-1	CSARTGTGGHEQYF	TGCAGTGCTAGGACTGGGACAGGGGGTCACGAGCAGTACTTC
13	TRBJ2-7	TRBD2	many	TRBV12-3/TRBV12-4	CASSWGGGYEQYF	TGTGCCAGCAGCTGGGGGGGAGGCTACGAGCAGTACTTC
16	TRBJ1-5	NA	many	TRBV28	CASILGGARSNQPQHF	TGTGCCAGCATCCTCGGGGGGGCTAGAAGCAATCAGCCCCAGCATTTT
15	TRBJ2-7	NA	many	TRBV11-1	CASSFLGTQTYEQYF	TGTGCCAGCAGCTTCCTCGGTACCCAAACCTACGAGCAGTACTTC
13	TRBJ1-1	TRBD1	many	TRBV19	CASSRDSFTEAFF	TGTGCCAGTAGTCGGGACAGTTTCACTGAAGCTTTCTTT
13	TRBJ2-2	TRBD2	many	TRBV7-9	CASSPGGTGELFF	TGTGCCAGCAGCCCCGGGGGGACCGGGGAGCTGTTTTTT
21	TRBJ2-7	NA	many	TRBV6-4	CASRRGASVSEGRESSYEQYF	TGTGCCAGCAGACGAGGTGCGTCAGTTTCCGAGGGTCGCGAGAGCTCCTACGAGCAGTACTTC
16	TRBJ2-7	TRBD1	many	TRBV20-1	CSAIPPWAGGGYEQYF	TGCAGTGCTATCCCCCCCTGGGCAGGGGGCGGGTACGAGCAGTACTTC
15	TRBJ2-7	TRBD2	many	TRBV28	CASSASGKGEYEQYF	TGTGCCAGCAGCGCCAGCGGGAAGGGCGAATACGAGCAGTACTTC